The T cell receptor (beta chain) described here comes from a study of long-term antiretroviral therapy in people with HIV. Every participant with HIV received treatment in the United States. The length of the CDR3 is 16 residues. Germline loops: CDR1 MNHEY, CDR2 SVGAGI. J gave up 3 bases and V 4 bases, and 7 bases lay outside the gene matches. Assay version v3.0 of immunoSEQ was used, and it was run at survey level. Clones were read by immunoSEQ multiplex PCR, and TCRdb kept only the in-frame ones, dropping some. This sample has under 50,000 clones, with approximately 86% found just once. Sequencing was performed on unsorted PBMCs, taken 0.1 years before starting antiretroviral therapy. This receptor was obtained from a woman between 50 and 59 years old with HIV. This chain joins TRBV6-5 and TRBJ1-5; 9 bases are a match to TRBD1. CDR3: CASSSGTGQTNQPQHF. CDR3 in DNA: TGTGCCAGCAGTTCGGGGACAGGGCAGACCAATCAGCCCCAGCATTTT.